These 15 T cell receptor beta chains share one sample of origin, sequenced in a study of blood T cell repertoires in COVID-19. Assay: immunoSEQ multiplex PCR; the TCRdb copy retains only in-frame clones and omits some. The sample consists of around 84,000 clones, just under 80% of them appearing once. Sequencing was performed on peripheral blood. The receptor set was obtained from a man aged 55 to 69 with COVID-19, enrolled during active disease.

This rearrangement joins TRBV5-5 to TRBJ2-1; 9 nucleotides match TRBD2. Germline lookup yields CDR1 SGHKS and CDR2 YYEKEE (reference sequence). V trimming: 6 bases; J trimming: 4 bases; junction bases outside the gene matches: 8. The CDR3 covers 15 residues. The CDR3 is CASNQGLAGYNEQFF. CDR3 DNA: TGTGCCAGCAATCAGGGACTAGCAGGATACAATGAGCAGTTCTTC.

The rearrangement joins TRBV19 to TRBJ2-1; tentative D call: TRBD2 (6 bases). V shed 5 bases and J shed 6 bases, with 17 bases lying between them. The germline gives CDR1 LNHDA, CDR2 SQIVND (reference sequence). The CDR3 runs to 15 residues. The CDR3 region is CASSGVTRSSNEQFF. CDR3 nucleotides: TGTGCCAGTAGTGGTGTGACTAGATCGAGCAATGAGCAGTTCTTC.

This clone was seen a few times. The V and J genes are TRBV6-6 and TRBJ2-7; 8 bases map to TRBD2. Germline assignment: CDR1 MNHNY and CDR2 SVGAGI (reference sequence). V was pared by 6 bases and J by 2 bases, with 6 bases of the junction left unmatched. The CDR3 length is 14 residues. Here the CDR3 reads CASSQREPTYEQYF. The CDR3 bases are TGTGCCAGCAGCCAGCGGGAGCCGACCTACGAGCAGTACTTC.

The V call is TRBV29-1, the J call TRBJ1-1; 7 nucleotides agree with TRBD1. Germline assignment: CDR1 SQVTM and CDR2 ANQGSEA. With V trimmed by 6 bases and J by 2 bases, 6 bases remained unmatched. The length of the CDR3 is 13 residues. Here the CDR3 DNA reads TGCAGCGTCCCCGGGACAGCCAACACTGAAGCTTTCTTT. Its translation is CSVPGTANTEAFF.

The CDR3 DNA reads TGTGCCAGCAGTTACAGCGGGCTAGCGGAGACCCAGTACTTC. Protein sequence: CASSYSGLAETQYF. The chain recombines TRBV6-5 with TRBJ2-5, with D perhaps TRBD2 (6 bases). The CDR3 is made up of 14 amino acids. V was shortened by 2 bases and J by 5 bases, with 12 bases between the two germline ends. Germline lookup yields CDR1 MNHEY and CDR2 SVGAGI.

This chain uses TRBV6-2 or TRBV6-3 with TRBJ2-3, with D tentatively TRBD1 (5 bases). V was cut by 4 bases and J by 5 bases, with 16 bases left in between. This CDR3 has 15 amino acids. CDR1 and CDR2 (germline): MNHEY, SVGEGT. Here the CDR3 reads CASSSGQGIQDTQYF. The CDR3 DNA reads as TGTGCCAGCAGTTCCGGGCAGGGAATACAAGATACGCAGTATTTT.

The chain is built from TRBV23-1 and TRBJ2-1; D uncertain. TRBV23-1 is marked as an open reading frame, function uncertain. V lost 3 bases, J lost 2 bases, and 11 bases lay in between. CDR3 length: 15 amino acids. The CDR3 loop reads CASSHEVLTYNEQFF. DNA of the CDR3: TGCGCCAGCAGTCATGAGGTATTGACCTACAATGAGCAGTTCTTC.

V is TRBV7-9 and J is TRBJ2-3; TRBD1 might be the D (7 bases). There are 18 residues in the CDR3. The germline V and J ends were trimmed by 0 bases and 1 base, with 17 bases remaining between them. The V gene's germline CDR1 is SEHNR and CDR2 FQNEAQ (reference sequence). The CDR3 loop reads CASSLAVQGGSGTDTQYF. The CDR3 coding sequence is TGTGCCAGCAGCTTAGCGGTCCAGGGGGGCAGTGGCACAGATACGCAGTATTTT.

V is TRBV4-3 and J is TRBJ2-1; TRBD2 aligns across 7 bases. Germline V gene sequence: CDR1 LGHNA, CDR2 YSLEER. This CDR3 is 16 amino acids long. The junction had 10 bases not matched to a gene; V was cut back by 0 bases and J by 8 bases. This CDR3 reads CASSQDGPGLGDEQFF. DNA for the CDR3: TGCGCCAGCAGCCAAGATGGGCCCGGACTAGGGGATGAGCAGTTCTTC.

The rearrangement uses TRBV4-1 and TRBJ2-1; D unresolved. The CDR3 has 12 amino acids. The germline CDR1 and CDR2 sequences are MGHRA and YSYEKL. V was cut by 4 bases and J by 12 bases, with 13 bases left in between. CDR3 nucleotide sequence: TGCGCCAGCAGCCCGCGTCATCCTTTGCAGTTCTTC. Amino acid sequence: CASSPRHPLQFF.

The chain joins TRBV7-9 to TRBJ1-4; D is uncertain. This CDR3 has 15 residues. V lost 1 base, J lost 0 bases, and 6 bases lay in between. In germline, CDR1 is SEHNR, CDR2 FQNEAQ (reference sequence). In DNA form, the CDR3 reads TGTGCCAGCAGCTTAGGTCGTGCAACTAATGAAAAACTGTTTTTT. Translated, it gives CASSLGRATNEKLFF.

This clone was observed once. CDR3 DNA: TGTGCCAGCAGCCCCTGGGACTCCCCCGTCTACACAGATACGCAGTATTTT. It specifies CASSPWDSPVYTDTQYF. This rearrangement joins TRBV7-2 to TRBJ2-3; possibly TRBD2 for D (6 bases). Germline CDR1 is SGHTA and CDR2 is FQGNSA. V lost 5 bases and J 2 bases, leaving 20 bases between the germline ends. The CDR3 contains 17 residues.

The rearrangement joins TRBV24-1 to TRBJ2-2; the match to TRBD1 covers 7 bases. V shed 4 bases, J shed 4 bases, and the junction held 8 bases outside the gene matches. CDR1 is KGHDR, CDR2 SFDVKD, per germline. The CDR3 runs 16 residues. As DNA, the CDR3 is TGTGCCACCAGTGAGGCAGGGGGTATCGGCACCGGGGAGCTGTTTTTT. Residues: CATSEAGGIGTGELFF.

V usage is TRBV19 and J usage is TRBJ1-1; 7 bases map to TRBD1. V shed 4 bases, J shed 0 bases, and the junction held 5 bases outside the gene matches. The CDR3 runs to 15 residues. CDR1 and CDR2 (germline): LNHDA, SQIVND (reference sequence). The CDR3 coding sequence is TGTGCCAGTAGTACAAGACAGGGAATGAACACTGAAGCTTTCTTT. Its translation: CASSTRQGMNTEAFF.

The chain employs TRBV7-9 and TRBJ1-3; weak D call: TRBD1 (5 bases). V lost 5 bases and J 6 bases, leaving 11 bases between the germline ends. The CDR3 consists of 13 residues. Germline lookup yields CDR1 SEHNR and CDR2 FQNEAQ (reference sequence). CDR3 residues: CASSEGALNTIYF. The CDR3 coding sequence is TGTGCCAGCAGCGAAGGGGCTCTAAACACCATATATTTT.